Listed below are T cell receptor beta chains from one sample, sequenced in a study of identical twins. TCRdb re-called the 5' RACE reads through MiXCR, storing one row per CDR3 protein. This repertoire shows 250,000 or so distinct CDR3 sequences, about 8% found once; its top ten account for roughly 3.1%. The data also belong to a second study, concerning yellow fever vaccine responses in identical twins.

Sequencing used CD8+ T cells sorted from blood. The receptors originated from a woman under 30 in good health. Each CDR3 is given with its conserved first and last residue.

J,V,CDR3
TRBJ2-7,TRBV11-2,CASTQTGLTYEQYF
TRBJ2-7,TRBV14,CASSQANEQYF
TRBJ2-7,TRBV27,CASSGTGGSSGLILSYEQYF
TRBJ2-7,TRBV4-2,CASSQESTVTEQYF
TRBJ2-5,TRBV7-9,CASSLATSEETQYF
TRBJ1-1,TRBV7-6,CASSLRLNTEAFF
TRBJ2-5,TRBV20-1,CSARPIPDRGSSETQYF
TRBJ1-1,TRBV6-2/TRBV6-3,CASNPTRQGALINTEAFF
TRBJ2-5,TRBV5-6,CASSTGLAGETQYF
TRBJ1-1,TRBV4-3,CASSQDWGGTEAFF
TRBJ2-1,TRBV12-3/TRBV12-4,CASRPGGYNEQFF
TRBJ2-5,TRBV29-1,CSAYLHLEETQYF